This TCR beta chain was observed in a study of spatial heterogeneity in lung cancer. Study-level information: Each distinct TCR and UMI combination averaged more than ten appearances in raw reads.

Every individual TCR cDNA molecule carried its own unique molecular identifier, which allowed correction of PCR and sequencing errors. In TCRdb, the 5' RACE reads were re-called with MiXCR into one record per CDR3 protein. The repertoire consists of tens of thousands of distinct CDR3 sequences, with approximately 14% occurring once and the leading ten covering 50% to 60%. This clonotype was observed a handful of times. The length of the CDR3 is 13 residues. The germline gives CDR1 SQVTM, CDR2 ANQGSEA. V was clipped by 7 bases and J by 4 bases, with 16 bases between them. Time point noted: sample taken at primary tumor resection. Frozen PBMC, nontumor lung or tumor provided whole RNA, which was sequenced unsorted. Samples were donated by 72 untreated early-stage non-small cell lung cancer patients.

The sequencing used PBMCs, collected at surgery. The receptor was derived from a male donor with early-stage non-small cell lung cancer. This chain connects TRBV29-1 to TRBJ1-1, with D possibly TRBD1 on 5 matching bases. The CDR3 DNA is TGCAGCGCATCCGGGACTACACGCACTGAAGCTTTCTTT. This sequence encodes CSASGTTRTEAFF.